These 10 T cell receptor beta chains came from one sample sequenced in a study of CD8+CD57+ T cells in acquired aplastic anemia. TCR beta VDJ and CDR3 profiles were obtained from a genomic DNA template. In TCRdb, the reads were re-called with MiXCR into one record per CDR3 protein. The table has 90,000 to 120,000 distinct CDR3 sequences, under 60% seen once. Material: sorted CD4+, CD8+, or CD8+CD57+ T cells (not recorded which) from PBMCs. These TCRs come from a human donor in good health, serving as a control.

This clonotype was seen once. For the CDR3, the DNA is TGTGCTAGTGGTTCAGGGACTAGCTGGAACAATGAGCAGTTCTTC. Translating it yields CASGSGTSWNNEQFF. The chain recombines TRBV12-5 with TRBJ2-1; 9 bases match TRBD2. The ends lost 4 bases at V and 5 bases at J; junction bases unmatched: 6. The CDR3 runs 15 residues. Germline V gives CDR1 LGHNT, CDR2 FRNRAP.

The chain joins TRBV15 to TRBJ1-1, with D tentatively TRBD1 (6 bases). The CDR3 consists of 14 residues. Germline values: CDR1 LNHNV, CDR2 YYDKDF (reference sequence). Trimming pared 0 bases from V and 6 bases from J, leaving 11 bases between. In DNA, the CDR3 is TGTGCCACCAGCAGAGAAGGGACACACGCTGAAGCTTTCTTT. Translated: CATSREGTHAEAFF.

The chain couples TRBV27 to TRBJ2-7, with 9 bases aligning to TRBD1. CDR1 is MNHEY and CDR2 is SMNVEV in the germline V gene (reference sequence). This CDR3 comprises 15 residues. V lost 1 base to trimming and J lost 2 bases; unmatched junction nucleotides: 3. Here the CDR3 DNA reads TGTGCCAGCAGTTTATACGGGACAGGGACCTACGAGCAGTACTTC. It yields the protein CASSLYGTGTYEQYF.

This clonotype was observed a handful of times. The chain joins TRBV28 to TRBJ2-7; D remains ambiguous. V shed 6 bases and J shed 0 bases, with 18 bases lying between them. The CDR3 has 16 amino acids. The germline CDR1 and CDR2 sequences are MDHEN and SYDVKM. The CDR3 protein is CASRDVGPWSSYEQYF. CDR3 in DNA: TGTGCCAGCAGGGACGTCGGACCGTGGAGCTCCTACGAGCAGTACTTC.

This clonotype turned up a few times. The chain recombines TRBV2 with TRBJ2-3, with TRBD1 identical over 7 bases. The CDR3 loop spans 13 amino acids. The V segment lost 4 bases and the J segment 5 bases; nucleotides outside the gene matches: 3. Germline values: CDR1 SNHLY, CDR2 FYNNEI. The CDR3 nucleotides read TGTGCCAGCAGTGTTAACAGGGGAGATACGCAGTATTTT. Its protein is CASSVNRGDTQYF. Based on the CDR3 plus reference TRBV2 and TRBJ2-3, the full variable domain is EPEVTQTPSHQVTQMGQEVILRCVPISNHLYFYWYRQILGQKVEFLVSFYNNEISEKSEIFDDQFSVERPDGSNFTLKIRSTKLEDSAMYFCASSVNRGDTQYFGPGTRLTVL.

At least ten counts were recorded for this clonotype. The chain combines TRBV4-3 with TRBJ2-7; D is possibly TRBD1 or TRBD2 (5 bases each). Germline V gene data show CDR1 as LGHNA and CDR2 as YSLEER. Trimming removed 0 bases from V and 5 bases from J, with 14 bases in between. This CDR3 is 15 amino acids long. CDR3 DNA sequence: TGCGCCAGCAGCCAAGATCGAGGGGCGATGAACGAGCAGTACTTC. Its protein is CASSQDRGAMNEQYF.

At least ten counts were recorded for this clonotype. This sequence joins TRBV7-2 and TRBJ1-6; a possible D gene is TRBD1 (5 bases). The CDR3 contains 16 residues. From germline, CDR1 is SGHTA and CDR2 FQGNSA. The V and J ends lost 4 bases and 7 bases respectively, with 17 bases between them. Written as DNA, the CDR3 is TGTGCCAGCAGCTACCGACGCGGGGGTCCCAATTCACCCCTCCACTTT. Translating it yields CASSYRRGGPNSPLHF.

Many counts were recorded for this clonotype. One end of the junction varies from germline; a read error may be responsible. This chain connects TRBV7-3 to TRBJ1-2; no clear D. CDR3 length: 18 amino acids. Germline V gene data show CDR1 as SGHTA and CDR2 as FQGTGA. The CDR3 region has the DNA TGTGCCAGCAGCATAACCGGGCCCCGAACTAAGAACTACTATGGCTACACCTTC. It translates to CASSITGPRTKNYYGYTF.

The chain has TRBV11-1 and TRBJ1-6; TRBD1 matches 12 bases. This CDR3 contains 17 residues. Germline loops: CDR1 SGHAT, CDR2 FQDESV (reference sequence). Trimming cost V 3 bases and J 7 bases; bases outside gene matches: 7. The CDR3 reads CASSFPGQGAKNSPLHF. The CDR3 bases are TGTGCCAGCAGCTTCCCGGGACAGGGGGCGAAAAATTCACCCCTCCACTTT.

This clonotype was observed a handful of times. V is TRBV25-1 and J is TRBJ1-1; D call uncertain. The V end lost 1 base, the J end lost 3 bases, and 6 bases lay between the germline ends. CDR1 is MGHDK and CDR2 is SYGVNS in the germline V gene. The CDR3 consists of 13 residues. The CDR3 region is CASSESPYTEAFF. The CDR3, as DNA: TGTGCCAGCAGTGAATCTCCATACACTGAAGCTTTCTTT.